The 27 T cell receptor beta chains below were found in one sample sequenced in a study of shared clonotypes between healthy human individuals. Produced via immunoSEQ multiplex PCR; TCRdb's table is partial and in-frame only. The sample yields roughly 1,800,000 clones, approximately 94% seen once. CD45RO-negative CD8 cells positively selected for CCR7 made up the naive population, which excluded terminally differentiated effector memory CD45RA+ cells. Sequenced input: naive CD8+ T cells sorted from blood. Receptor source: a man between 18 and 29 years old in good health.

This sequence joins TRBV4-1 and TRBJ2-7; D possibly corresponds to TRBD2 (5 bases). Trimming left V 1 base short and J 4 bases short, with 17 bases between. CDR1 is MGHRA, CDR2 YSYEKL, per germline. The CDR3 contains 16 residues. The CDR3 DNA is TGCGCCAGCAGCCAAGTACTGACCCAAAGGGAGTACGAGCAGTACTTC. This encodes CASSQVLTQREYEQYF.

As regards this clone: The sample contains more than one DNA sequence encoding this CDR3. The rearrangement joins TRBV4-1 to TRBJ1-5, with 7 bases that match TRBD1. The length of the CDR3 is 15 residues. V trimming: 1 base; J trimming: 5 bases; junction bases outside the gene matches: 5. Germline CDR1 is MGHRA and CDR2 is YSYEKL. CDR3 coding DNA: TGCGCCAGCAGCCAAGTAGGGACAGCCGATCAGCCCCAGCATTTT. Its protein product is CASSQVGTADQPQHF.

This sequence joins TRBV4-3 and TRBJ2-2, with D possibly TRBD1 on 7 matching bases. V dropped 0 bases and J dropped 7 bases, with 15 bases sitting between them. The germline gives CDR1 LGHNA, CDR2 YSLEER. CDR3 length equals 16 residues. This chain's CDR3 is CASSQDRRQGGGELFF. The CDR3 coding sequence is TGCGCCAGCAGCCAAGATCGTCGACAGGGAGGCGGGGAGCTGTTTTTT.

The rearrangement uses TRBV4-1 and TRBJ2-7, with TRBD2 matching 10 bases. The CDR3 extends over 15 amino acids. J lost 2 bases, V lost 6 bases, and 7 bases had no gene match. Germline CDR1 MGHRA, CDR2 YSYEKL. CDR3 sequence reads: CASSPGTSAAYEQYF. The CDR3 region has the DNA TGCGCCAGCAGTCCCGGGACTAGCGCAGCCTACGAGCAGTACTTC.

The CDR3 here is CASSLGPGAGELFF. In nucleotides, the CDR3 is TGTGCCAGCAGCTTGGGTCCGGGTGCGGGGGAGCTGTTTTTT. The chain couples TRBV5-4 to TRBJ2-2, with D unclear. The V gene lost 0 bases and the J gene lost 8 bases, with 11 bases spanning the gap. The germline CDR1 and CDR2 sequences are SGHNT and YYREEE (reference sequence). The CDR3 has 14 residues.

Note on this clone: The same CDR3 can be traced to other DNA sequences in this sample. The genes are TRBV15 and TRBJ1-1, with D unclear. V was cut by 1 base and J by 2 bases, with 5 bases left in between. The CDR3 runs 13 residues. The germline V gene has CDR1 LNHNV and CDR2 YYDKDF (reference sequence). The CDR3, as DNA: TGTGCCACCAGCAGAGCTGCAAACACTGAAGCTTTCTTT. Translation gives CATSRAANTEAFF.

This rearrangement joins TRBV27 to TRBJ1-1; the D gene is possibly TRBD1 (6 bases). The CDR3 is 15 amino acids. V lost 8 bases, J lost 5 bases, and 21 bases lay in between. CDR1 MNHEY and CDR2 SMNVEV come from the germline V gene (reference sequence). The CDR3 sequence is CASALGGRPVTEAFF. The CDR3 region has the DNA TGTGCCAGCGCTCTGGGGGGGCGACCGGTGACTGAAGCTTTCTTT.

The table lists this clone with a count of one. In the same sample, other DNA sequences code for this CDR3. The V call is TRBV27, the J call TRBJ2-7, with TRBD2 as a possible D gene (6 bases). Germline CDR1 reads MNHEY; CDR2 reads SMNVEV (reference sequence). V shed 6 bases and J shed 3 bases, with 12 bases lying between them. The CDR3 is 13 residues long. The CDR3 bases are TGTGCCAGCAGCCCCGGGACTGGCTACGAGCAGTACTTC. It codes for CASSPGTGYEQYF.

Here the CDR3 reads CASRSRQGGQPQHF. The CDR3 bases are TGTGCCAGCAGATCCCGACAGGGCGGTCAGCCCCAGCATTTT. V gene TRBV6-6 combines with J gene TRBJ1-5; 7 nucleotides align to TRBD1. With 6 bases clipped from V and 6 bases from J, the junction kept 8 bases outside the gene matches. The CDR3 covers 14 residues. Germline V gene lookup returns CDR1 MNHNY and CDR2 SVGAGI (reference sequence).

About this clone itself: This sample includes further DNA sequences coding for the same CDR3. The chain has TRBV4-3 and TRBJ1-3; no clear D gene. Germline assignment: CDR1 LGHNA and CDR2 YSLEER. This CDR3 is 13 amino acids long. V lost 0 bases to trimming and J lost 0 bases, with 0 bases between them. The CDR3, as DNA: TGCGCCAGCAGCCAAGACTCTGGAAACACCATATATTTT. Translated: CASSQDSGNTIYF.

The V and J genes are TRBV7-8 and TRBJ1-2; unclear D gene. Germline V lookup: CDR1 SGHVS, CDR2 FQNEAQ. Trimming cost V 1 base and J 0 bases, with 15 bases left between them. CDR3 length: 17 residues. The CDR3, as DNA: TGTGCCAGCAGCTTAGTAGAGGATACTACAGCTAACTATGGCTACACCTTC. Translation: CASSLVEDTTANYGYTF.

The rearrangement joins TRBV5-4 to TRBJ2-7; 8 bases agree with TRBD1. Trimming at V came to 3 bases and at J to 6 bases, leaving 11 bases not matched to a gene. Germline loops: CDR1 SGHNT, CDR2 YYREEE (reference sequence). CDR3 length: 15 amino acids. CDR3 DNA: TGTGCCAGCAGCTCGCTAATGGACAGGGTGAGCGAGCAGTACTTC. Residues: CASSSLMDRVSEQYF.

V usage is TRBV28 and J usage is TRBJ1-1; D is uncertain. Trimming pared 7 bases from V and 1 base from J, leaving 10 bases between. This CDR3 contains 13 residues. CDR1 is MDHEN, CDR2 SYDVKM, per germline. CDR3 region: CASNVDGNTEAFF. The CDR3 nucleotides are TGTGCCAGCAACGTGGACGGGAACACTGAAGCTTTCTTT.

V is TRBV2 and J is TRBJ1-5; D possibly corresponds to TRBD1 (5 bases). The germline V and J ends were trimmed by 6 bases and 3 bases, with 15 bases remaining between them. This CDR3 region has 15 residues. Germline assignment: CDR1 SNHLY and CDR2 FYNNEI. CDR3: CASRFGTDVNQPQHF. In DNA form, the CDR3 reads TGTGCCAGCAGATTTGGGACGGACGTCAATCAGCCCCAGCATTTT.

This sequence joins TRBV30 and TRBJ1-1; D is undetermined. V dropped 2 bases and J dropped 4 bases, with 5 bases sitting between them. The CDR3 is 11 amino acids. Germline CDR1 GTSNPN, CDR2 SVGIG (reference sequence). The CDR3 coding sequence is TGTGCCTGGAGTTCGAGCACTGAAGCTTTCTTT. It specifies CAWSSSTEAFF.

CDR3 nucleotides: TGTGCCAGCAGCGTAGGTGGGATGGGTGGCTACACCTTC. Translated: CASSVGGMGGYTF. The rearrangement links TRBV9 to TRBJ1-2; D gene uncertain. This CDR3 contains 13 residues. Germline CDR1 and CDR2: SGDLS and YYNGEE. V lost 0 bases to trimming and J lost 7 bases, with 10 bases between them.

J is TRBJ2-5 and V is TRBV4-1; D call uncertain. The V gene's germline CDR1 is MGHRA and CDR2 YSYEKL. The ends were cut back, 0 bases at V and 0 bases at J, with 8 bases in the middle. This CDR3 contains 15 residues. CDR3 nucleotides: TGCGCCAGCAGCCAAGAGGGAAGAAACCAAGAGACCCAGTACTTC. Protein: CASSQEGRNQETQYF.

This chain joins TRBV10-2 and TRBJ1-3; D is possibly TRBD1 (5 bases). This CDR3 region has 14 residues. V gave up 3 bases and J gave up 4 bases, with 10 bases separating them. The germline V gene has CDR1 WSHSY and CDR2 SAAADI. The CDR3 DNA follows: TGCGCCAGCAGTGACACCGGGGGAGGAAACACCATATATTTT. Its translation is CASSDTGGGNTIYF.

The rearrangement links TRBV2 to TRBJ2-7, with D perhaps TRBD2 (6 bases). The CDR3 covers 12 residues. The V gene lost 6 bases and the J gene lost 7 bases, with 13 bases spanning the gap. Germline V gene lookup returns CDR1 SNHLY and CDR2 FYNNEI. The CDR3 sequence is CASRGLADEQYF. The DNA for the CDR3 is TGTGCCAGCAGGGGACTCGCGGATGAGCAGTACTTC.

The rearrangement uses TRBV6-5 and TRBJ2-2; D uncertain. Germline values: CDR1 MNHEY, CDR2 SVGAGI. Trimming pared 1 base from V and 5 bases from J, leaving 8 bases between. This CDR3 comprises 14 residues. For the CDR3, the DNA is TGTGCCAGCAGTTACTTCTCCCCGACCGGGGAGCTGTTTTTT. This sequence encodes CASSYFSPTGELFF.

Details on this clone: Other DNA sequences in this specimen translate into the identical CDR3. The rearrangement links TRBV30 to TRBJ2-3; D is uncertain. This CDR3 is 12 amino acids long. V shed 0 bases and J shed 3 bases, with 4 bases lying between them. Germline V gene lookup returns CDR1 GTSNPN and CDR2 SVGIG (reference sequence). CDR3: CAWSVGTDTQYF. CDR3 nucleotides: TGTGCCTGGAGTGTGGGGACAGATACGCAGTATTTT.

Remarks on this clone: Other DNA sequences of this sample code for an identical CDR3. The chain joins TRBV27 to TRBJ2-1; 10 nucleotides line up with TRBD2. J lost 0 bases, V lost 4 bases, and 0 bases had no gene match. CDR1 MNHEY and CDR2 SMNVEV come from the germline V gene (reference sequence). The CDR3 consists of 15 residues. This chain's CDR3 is CASSWTSGSYNEQFF. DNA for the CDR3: TGTGCCAGCAGTTGGACTAGCGGCTCCTACAATGAGCAGTTCTTC.

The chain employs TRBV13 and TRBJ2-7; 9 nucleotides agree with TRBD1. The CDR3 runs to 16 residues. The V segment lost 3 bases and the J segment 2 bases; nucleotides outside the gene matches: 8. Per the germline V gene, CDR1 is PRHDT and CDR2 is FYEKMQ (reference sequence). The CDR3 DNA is TGTGCCAGCAGCTTTAGGACAGGGGACCCAGCCTACGAGCAGTACTTC. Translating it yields CASSFRTGDPAYEQYF.

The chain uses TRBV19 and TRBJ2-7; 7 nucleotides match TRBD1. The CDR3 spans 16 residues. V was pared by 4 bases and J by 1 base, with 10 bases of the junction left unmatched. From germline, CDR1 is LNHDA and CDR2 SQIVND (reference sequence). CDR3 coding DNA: TGTGCCAGTAGTACCACAGACAGGGCGGCGTCCTACGAGCAGTACTTC. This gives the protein CASSTTDRAASYEQYF.

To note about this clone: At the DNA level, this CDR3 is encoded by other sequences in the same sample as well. In DNA, the CDR3 is TGTGCCAGCAGCTTACTAGCGGGAGGTTACAATGAGCAGTTCTTC. It translates to CASSLLAGGYNEQFF. This chain joins TRBV13 and TRBJ2-1; TRBD2 matches at 11 bases. There are 15 residues in the CDR3. CDR1 and CDR2 (germline): PRHDT, FYEKMQ (reference sequence). After removal of 2 bases from V and 4 bases from J, the junction contained 1 base not matched to a gene.

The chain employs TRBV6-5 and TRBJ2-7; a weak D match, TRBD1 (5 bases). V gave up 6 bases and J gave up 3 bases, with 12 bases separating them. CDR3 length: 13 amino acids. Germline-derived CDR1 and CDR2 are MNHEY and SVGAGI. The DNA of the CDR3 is TGTGCCAGCAGGTGGGGCCTCGGCTACGAGCAGTACTTC. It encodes CASRWGLGYEQYF.

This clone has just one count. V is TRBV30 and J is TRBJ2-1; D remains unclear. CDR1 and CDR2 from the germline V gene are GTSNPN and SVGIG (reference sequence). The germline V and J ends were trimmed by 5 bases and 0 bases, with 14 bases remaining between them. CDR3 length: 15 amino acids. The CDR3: CAWDAGMFSYNEQFF. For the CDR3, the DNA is TGTGCCTGGGACGCTGGGATGTTCTCCTACAATGAGCAGTTCTTC.